Listed here is a single T cell receptor (beta chain). Its antigen remains unidentified. CDR3 length: 14 amino acids. Trimming removed 5 bases from V and 2 bases from J, with 10 bases in between. Per the germline V gene, CDR1 is ENHRY and CDR2 is SYGVKD. This sample is part of a study of human thymus T cells. Study conclusions and caveats: In thymic and blood repertoires alike, V and J usage looked biased.

An approximately 0.45-1 mL peripheral blood aliquot was taken intraoperatively from four of eight donors. Data came from immunoSEQ multiplex PCR; TCRdb stores just in-frame clones and leaves some out. The sample shows more than 45,000 clones, over 85% of them seen only once. The sequenced sample was blood. This receptor was obtained from a boy under two years old with a congenital heart defect but otherwise immunologically healthy. The chain links TRBV10-3 to TRBJ1-5; D might be TRBD1 (5 bases). CDR3 in DNA: TGTGCCATCAGTCCTGACAGAGGCAATCAGCCCCAGCATTTT. Its translation: CAISPDRGNQPQHF.